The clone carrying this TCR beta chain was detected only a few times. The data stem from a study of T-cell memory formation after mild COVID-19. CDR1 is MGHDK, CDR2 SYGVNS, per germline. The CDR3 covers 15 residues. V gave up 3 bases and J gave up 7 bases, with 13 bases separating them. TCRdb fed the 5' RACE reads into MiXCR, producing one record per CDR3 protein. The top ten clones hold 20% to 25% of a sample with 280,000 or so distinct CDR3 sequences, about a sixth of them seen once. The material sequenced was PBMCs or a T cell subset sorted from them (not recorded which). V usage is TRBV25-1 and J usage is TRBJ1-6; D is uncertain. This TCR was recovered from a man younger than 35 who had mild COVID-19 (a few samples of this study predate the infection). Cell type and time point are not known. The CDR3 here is CASSEGDGRNSPLHF. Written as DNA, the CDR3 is TGTGCCAGCAGTGAGGGCGATGGGAGGAATTCACCCCTCCACTTT.